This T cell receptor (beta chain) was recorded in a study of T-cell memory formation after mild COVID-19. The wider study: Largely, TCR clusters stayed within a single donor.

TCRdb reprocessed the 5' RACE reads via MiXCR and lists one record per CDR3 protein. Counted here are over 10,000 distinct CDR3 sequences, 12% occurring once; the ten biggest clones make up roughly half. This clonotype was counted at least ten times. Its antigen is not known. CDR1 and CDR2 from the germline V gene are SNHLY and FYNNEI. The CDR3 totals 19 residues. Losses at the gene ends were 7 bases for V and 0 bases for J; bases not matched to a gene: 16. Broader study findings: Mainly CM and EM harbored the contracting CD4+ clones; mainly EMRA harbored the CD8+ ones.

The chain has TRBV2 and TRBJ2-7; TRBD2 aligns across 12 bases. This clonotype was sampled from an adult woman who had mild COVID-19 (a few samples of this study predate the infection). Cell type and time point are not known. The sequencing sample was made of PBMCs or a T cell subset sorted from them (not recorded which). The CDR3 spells CASIEIALTSGGSSYEQYF. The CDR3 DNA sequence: TGTGCCAGCATAGAGATCGCCCTCACTAGCGGGGGGAGCTCCTACGAGCAGTACTTC.